The sequence of this T cell receptor beta chain was determined in a study of T cell clones after liver transplantation. On the study more broadly: Timepoints were pre-transplant, pre-withdrawal, and after withdrawal was completed or failed.

The repertoire was sequenced with immunoSEQ multiplex PCR; TCRdb's copy has only in-frame clones and lacks some. The table has fewer than 65,000 clones, more than 70% seen once. As concerns this clone: Its antigen is unidentified.

CDR1 and CDR2 (germline): LNHDA, SQIVND (reference sequence). The J segment lost 7 bases and the V segment lost 5 bases, leaving 5 bases of the junction unmatched. CDR3 size: 13 residues. Study-wide results and caveats: Low donor cell numbers restricted donor-reactive repertoire measurement in a couple of subjects. Donor-reactive sequences fell more than third party-reactive ones, suggesting partial deletion.

The receptor was derived from a human patient who received a liver transplant. A subset of T cells may come from the graft donor. The material sequenced was CD4+ T cells from blood, taken at the 22-month timepoint. This chain uses TRBV19 with TRBJ2-7; 10 nucleotides agree with TRBD1. In DNA, the CDR3 is TGTGCCAGTAGTTCGGGACAGGGGCTTGAGCAGTACTTC. It is translated as CASSSGQGLEQYF.